These T cell receptor beta chains were read from a single sample in a study of blood T cell repertoires in COVID-19. Sequenced by immunoSEQ multiplex PCR; TCRdb stores in-frame clones only, minus some. The data contain 200,000 to 250,000 clones, 80% to 90% of them singletons. Sequenced sample: peripheral blood. These receptors were collected from a man aged 50 or older with acute or convalescent COVID-19. Both conserved end residues are part of each CDR3. Fields, in order: V gene, D gene, J gene, CDR3 protein. D genes are given only for firm matches.

>TRBV7-9|NA|TRBJ1-1
CASSTTTGKHTEAFF
>TRBV30|NA|TRBJ2-5
CAWSVGAGWETQYF
>TRBV3-1/TRBV3-2|TRBD1|TRBJ1-2
CASSQGEQGAEGYTF
>TRBV4-1|NA|TRBJ2-5
CASSHTKGHLQETQYF
>TRBV29-1|NA|TRBJ2-1
CSVDGRGTYNEQFF
>TRBV28|TRBD1|TRBJ1-2
CASSPGTAEYYGYTF
>TRBV30|TRBD2|TRBJ2-5
CAWSALTSGVGEETQYF
>TRBV27|TRBD1|TRBJ2-6
CASSFWDSPSGANVLTF
>TRBV3-1/TRBV3-2|NA|TRBJ1-3
CASSVTASGNTIYF
>TRBV27|TRBD1|TRBJ1-2
CASSSRQGFNYGYTF
>TRBV7-7|TRBD1|TRBJ1-1
CASSLVGQGNTEAFF
>TRBV24-1|NA|TRBJ1-2
CATSDSGRGYGYTF
>TRBV28|TRBD2|TRBJ2-1
CASSLGSRGREYEQFF
>TRBV29-1|NA|TRBJ1-1
CSVAGQNEAFF
>TRBV5-8|NA|TRBJ1-6
CASSLDRVVGSPLHF
>TRBV7-9|NA|TRBJ1-1
CASSPKGVTTEAFF
>TRBV19|TRBD2|TRBJ2-2
CASRLKGLAGGPRTGELFF
>TRBV6-5|TRBD2|TRBJ2-3
CASSYSNQRGSQQYF
>TRBV3-1/TRBV3-2|NA|TRBJ1-1
CASRGSRISNTEAFF
>TRBV6-5|TRBD2|TRBJ2-7
CASSYSPGGTYEQYF
>TRBV28|TRBD1|TRBJ1-6
CASTTTGGHNSPLHF
>TRBV27|NA|TRBJ2-5
CASSFEGETQYF
>TRBV21-1|NA|TRBJ1-5
CASSKNRGPSRNQPQHF
>TRBV11-2|TRBD1|TRBJ1-1
CASSLAGQRNTEAFF
>TRBV19|TRBD1|TRBJ1-2
CATSRDRGGYTF
>TRBV29-1|TRBD1|TRBJ1-2
CSVEDLWDRGGNYGYTF
>TRBV6-5|NA|TRBJ2-1
CASSPRRGYNEQFF
>TRBV29-1|NA|TRBJ2-2
CSVEDGRNTGELFF
>TRBV6-1|TRBD1|TRBJ1-2
CASISGQGNYGYTF
>TRBV13|TRBD2|TRBJ2-1
CASSSTSGSQFF